Listed below are T cell receptor beta chains from one sample, sequenced in a study of radiation and T cells in renal cell carcinoma. TCRdb's table, derived via immunoSEQ multiplex PCR, lists solely in-frame clones and lacks some. The sample lists about 150,000 clones, 87% occurring once. The specimen comprised blood, sampled from a patient whose treatment included radiotherapy and nephrectomy. The receptor source for this set is a woman in her forties or fifties with renal cell carcinoma. Each CDR3 is given with its conserved first and last residue. A D gene is named only where the DNA matches it firmly. Clone size is not always given. Where it is, it says once, few, many or a class for expanded clones.

clone size,J gene,V gene,D gene,CDR3 protein,CDR3 DNA
NA,TRBJ1-2,TRBV5-1,NA,CASSLAGGANYGYTF,TGCGCCAGCAGCTTGGCCGGAGGGGCTAACTATGGCTACACCTTC
few,TRBJ1-3,TRBV4-2,NA,CASSQAGGNSGNTIYF,TGTGCCAGCAGCCAAGCAGGCGGGAACTCTGGAAACACCATATATTTT
NA,TRBJ2-5,TRBV12-5,TRBD1,CASGSGTVRQETQYF,TGTGCTAGTGGCTCCGGGACAGTAAGACAAGAGACCCAGTACTTC
NA,TRBJ1-6,TRBV6-5,NA,CASSSTAGNSPLHF,TGTGCCAGCAGTTCCACAGCAGGGAATTCACCCCTCCACTTT
NA,TRBJ2-7,TRBV9,NA,CASSVQGGTSYEQYF,TGTGCCAGCAGTGTACAGGGAGGAACCTCCTACGAGCAGTACTTC
NA,TRBJ2-4,TRBV13,NA,CASSLFVTGARTKNIQYF,TGTGCCAGCAGCTTATTCGTAACGGGGGCGAGGACCAAAAACATTCAGTACTTC
once,TRBJ2-1,TRBV7-2,TRBD1,CASTLVAGAGGRNEQFF,TGTGCCAGCACCTTGGTAGCAGGGGCAGGGGGTCGCAATGAGCAGTTCTTC
NA,TRBJ2-7,TRBV13,NA,CASSFSSQAQKVQYF,TGTGCCAGCAGCTTTTCCAGTCAAGCCCAGAAGGTGCAGTACTTC
once,TRBJ2-7,TRBV7-9,NA,CASSTTLGRGYEQYF,TGTGCCAGCAGCACGACTTTGGGCAGGGGCTACGAGCAGTACTTC
NA,TRBJ1-6,TRBV9,NA,CASSETSSYNSPLHF,TGTGCCAGCAGCGAGACTAGCTCCTATAATTCACCCCTCCACTTT
once,TRBJ2-7,TRBV6-5,TRBD2,CASSGGETYEQYF,TGTGCCAGCAGTGGGGGGGAGACCTACGAGCAGTACTTC
NA,TRBJ1-2,TRBV4-3,NA,CASSQGQGGYGYTF,TGCGCCAGCAGCCAAGGTCAGGGTGGCTATGGCTACACCTTC
NA,TRBJ2-7,TRBV6-5,TRBD1,CASSPTGTGSIEQYF,TGTGCCAGCAGCCCTACCGGGACAGGGTCTATCGAGCAGTACTTC
NA,TRBJ2-7,TRBV27,NA,CASSLGTLVSYEQYF,TGTGCCAGCAGTTTAGGTACTCTCGTCTCCTACGAGCAGTACTTC
NA,TRBJ2-5,TRBV7-2,NA,CASSLRLEGTQYF,TGTGCCAGCAGCTTACGACTAGAAGGGACCCAGTACTTC
NA,TRBJ2-2,TRBV7-6,NA,CASSLNGYYTGELFF,TGTGCCAGCAGCTTAAACGGGTATTACACCGGGGAGCTGTTTTTT
NA,TRBJ2-2,TRBV6-1,TRBD1,CASTERGTGPRTGELFF,TGTGCCAGCACTGAACGGGGGACAGGGCCGCGCACCGGGGAGCTGTTTTTT
NA,TRBJ1-1,TRBV6-1,TRBD1,CASSVHRGGTEAFF,TGTGCCAGCAGTGTTCACAGGGGGGGGACTGAAGCTTTCTTT
once,TRBJ1-1,TRBV7-6,NA,CASSLSYNTEAFF,TGTGCCAGCAGCTTATCGTATAACACTGAAGCTTTCTTT
once,TRBJ2-3,TRBV19,NA,CASSKVASGTDTQYF,TGTGCCAGTAGTAAAGTAGCTAGCGGCACAGATACGCAGTATTTT
NA,TRBJ2-6,TRBV6-1,NA,CASRGYGANVLTF,TGTGCCAGCCGTGGGTACGGGGCCAACGTCCTGACTTTC
NA,TRBJ2-5,TRBV7-8,TRBD2,CASSPWLAGGPSETQYF,TGTGCCAGCAGCCCCTGGCTAGCGGGGGGGCCATCGGAGACCCAGTACTTC
NA,TRBJ1-6,TRBV9,NA,CASRAGDGGNSPLHF,TGTGCCAGCAGGGCCGGGGACGGGGGGAATTCACCCCTCCACTTT
NA,TRBJ2-2,TRBV19,NA,CASSIMASQGIGELFF,TGTGCCAGTAGTATTATGGCTTCTCAGGGGATCGGGGAGCTGTTTTTT
NA,TRBJ2-1,TRBV10-2,NA,CASSDRFNEQFF,TGCGCCAGCAGTGACAGATTCAATGAGCAGTTCTTC
NA,TRBJ1-6,TRBV14,NA,CASSQAGLSSYNSPLHF,TGTGCCAGCAGCCAGGCCGGTCTAAGCTCCTATAATTCACCCCTCCACTTT
NA,TRBJ1-2,TRBV30,NA,CAWRTGGGYGYTF,TGTGCCTGGAGGACAGGAGGTGGTTATGGCTACACCTTC
NA,TRBJ2-5,TRBV18,TRBD2,CASSPQRVSGVSKETQYF,TGTGCCAGCTCACCCCAAAGGGTTAGCGGGGTATCCAAAGAGACCCAGTACTTC
NA,TRBJ1-5,TRBV19,TRBD1,CASSIGQGGDQPQHF,TGTGCCAGTAGTATTGGACAGGGGGGAGATCAGCCCCAGCATTTT
NA,TRBJ1-1,TRBV19,NA,CASSHVPNTEAFF,TGTGCCAGTTCCCACGTCCCGAACACTGAAGCTTTCTTT
NA,TRBJ1-1,TRBV29-1,NA,CSVVRGGRTEAFF,TGCAGCGTTGTTAGGGGGGGGCGCACTGAAGCTTTCTTT
few,TRBJ2-3,TRBV5-1,NA,CASSLAGTDTQYF,TGCGCCAGCAGTCTAGCCGGCACAGATACGCAGTATTTT
NA,TRBJ2-1,TRBV5-4,NA,CASSLVLGGSEQFF,TGTGCCAGCAGCTTGGTGTTGGGGGGCAGTGAGCAGTTCTTC
once,TRBJ1-4,TRBV10-2,NA,CASRKDEKLFF,TGCGCCAGCAGAAAGGATGAAAAACTGTTTTTT
NA,TRBJ1-1,TRBV6-1,NA,CASNLGRKNTEAFF,TGTGCCAGCAACCTAGGACGGAAGAACACTGAAGCTTTCTTT
NA,TRBJ2-2,TRBV2,NA,CASSRDSINTGELFF,TGTGCCAGCAGTCGGGACTCCATCAACACCGGGGAGCTGTTTTTT
NA,TRBJ2-7,TRBV11-2,TRBD1,CASSPGTGRYEQYF,TGTGCCAGCAGCCCCGGGACAGGGCGCTACGAGCAGTACTTC
once,TRBJ2-7,TRBV18,NA,CASSVSPRRYEQYF,TGTGCCAGCTCAGTATCCCCCCGGCGGTACGAGCAGTACTTC
NA,TRBJ2-3,TRBV5-1,TRBD2,CASSTSGGAGTDTQYF,TGCGCCAGCTCAACTAGCGGGGGGGCTGGGACAGATACGCAGTATTTT
NA,TRBJ2-7,TRBV15,TRBD1,CATSRDRDSNYEQYF,TGTGCCACCAGCAGAGACCGGGACAGCAACTACGAGCAGTACTTC
NA,TRBJ1-2,TRBV29-1,TRBD1,CSVGTGGNYGYTF,TGCAGCGTAGGGACAGGGGGTAACTATGGCTACACCTTC
NA,TRBJ1-1,TRBV6-6,NA,CASSYSWLEGTEAFF,TGTGCCAGCAGTTACTCGTGGTTGGAAGGAACTGAAGCTTTCTTT
NA,TRBJ2-5,TRBV6-5,TRBD2,CASNKRGAGRETQYF,TGTGCCAGCAACAAGCGGGGGGCGGGGCGGGAGACCCAGTACTTC
NA,TRBJ1-2,TRBV11-2,TRBD1,CASSFDRDYGYTF,TGTGCCAGCAGCTTCGACAGGGACTATGGCTACACCTTC
NA,TRBJ1-3,TRBV6-5,NA,CASTGRSGNTIYF,TGTGCCAGTACAGGACGCTCTGGAAACACCATATATTTT
NA,TRBJ1-3,TRBV19,NA,CASRAGLLPGNTIYF,TGTGCCAGTAGGGCAGGGCTTTTACCTGGAAACACCATATATTTT
NA,TRBJ1-2,TRBV5-6,NA,CASSLQGSSGGYTF,TGTGCCAGCAGCTTGCAGGGTTCTTCAGGTGGCTACACCTTC
NA,TRBJ1-5,TRBV6-1,TRBD1,CASSEVDRNNQPQHF,TGTGCCAGCAGTGAGGTGGACAGGAACAATCAGCCCCAGCATTTT
NA,TRBJ2-6,TRBV10-3,NA,CAISESTESGANVLTF,TGTGCCATCAGTGAGTCGACGGAATCTGGGGCCAACGTCCTGACTTTC
NA,TRBJ2-5,TRBV15,NA,CATSASQGKETQYF,TGTGCCACCAGCGCGTCCCAAGGGAAAGAGACCCAGTACTTC
NA,TRBJ1-6,TRBV6-1,NA,CASSEDLGRSPLHF,TGTGCCAGCAGTGAAGACCTAGGACGTTCACCCCTCCACTTT
NA,TRBJ2-5,TRBV10-3,TRBD2,CAISETLPDLSGGAGKETQYF,TGTGCCATCAGTGAAACCCTACCTGATCTCAGCGGGGGGGCCGGGAAAGAGACCCAGTACTTC
NA,TRBJ2-3,TRBV19,NA,CASGAQWDTYTDTQYF,TGTGCCAGTGGGGCACAGTGGGACACATACACAGATACGCAGTATTTT
NA,TRBJ2-1,TRBV6-4,TRBD2,CASSDERGKFEQFF,TGTGCCAGCAGTGACGAGCGGGGGAAGTTCGAGCAGTTCTTC
NA,TRBJ1-4,TRBV15,NA,CATSAYEKLFF,TGTGCCACCAGCGCCTACGAAAAACTGTTTTTT